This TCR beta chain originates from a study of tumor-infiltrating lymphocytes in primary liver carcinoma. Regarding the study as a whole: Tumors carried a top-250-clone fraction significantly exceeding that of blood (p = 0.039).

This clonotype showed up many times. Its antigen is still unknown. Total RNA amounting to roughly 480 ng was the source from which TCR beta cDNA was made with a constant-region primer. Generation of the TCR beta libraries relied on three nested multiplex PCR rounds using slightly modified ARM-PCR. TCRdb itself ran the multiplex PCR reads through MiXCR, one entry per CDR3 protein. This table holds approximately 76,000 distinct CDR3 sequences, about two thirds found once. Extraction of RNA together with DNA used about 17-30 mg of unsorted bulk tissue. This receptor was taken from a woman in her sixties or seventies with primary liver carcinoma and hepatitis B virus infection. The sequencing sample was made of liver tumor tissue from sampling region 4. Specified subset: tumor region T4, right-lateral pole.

CDR3 in amino acids: CASRVDPGNTEAFF. CDR3 in DNA: TGTGCCAGCAGGGTCGACCCAGGGAACACTGAAGCTTTCTTT. V is TRBV6-1 and J is TRBJ1-1; D remains ambiguous. Germline V gene lookup returns CDR1 MNHNS and CDR2 SASEGT. With 6 bases removed from V and 1 base from J, the gap between germline ends came to 12 bases. The CDR3 runs to 14 residues.